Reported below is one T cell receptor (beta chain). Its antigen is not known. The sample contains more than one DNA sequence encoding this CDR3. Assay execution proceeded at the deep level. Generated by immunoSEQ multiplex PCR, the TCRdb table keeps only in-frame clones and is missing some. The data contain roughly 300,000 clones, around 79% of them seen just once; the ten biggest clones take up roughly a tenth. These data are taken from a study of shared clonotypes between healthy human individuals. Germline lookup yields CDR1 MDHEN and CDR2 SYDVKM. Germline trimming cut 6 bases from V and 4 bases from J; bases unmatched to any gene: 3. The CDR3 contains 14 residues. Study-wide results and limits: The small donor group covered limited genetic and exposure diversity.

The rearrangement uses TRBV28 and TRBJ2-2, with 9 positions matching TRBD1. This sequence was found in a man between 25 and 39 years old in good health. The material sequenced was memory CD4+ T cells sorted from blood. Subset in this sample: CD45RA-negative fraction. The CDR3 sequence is CASSLTGGTGELFF. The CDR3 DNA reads TGTGCCAGCAGCCTGACAGGGGGCACCGGGGAGCTGTTTTTT.